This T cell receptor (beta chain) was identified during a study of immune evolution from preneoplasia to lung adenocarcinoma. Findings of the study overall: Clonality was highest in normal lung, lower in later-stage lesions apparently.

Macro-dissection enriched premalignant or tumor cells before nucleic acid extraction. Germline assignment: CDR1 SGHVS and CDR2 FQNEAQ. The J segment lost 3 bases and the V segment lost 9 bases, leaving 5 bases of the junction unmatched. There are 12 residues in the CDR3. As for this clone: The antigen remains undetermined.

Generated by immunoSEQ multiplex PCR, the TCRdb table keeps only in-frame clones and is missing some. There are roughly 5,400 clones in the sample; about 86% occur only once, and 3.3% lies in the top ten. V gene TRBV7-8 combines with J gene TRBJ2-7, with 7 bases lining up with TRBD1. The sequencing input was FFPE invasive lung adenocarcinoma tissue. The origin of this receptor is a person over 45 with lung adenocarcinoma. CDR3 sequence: CASGQAIYEQYF. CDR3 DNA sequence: TGTGCCAGTGGACAGGCCATCTACGAGCAGTACTTC.